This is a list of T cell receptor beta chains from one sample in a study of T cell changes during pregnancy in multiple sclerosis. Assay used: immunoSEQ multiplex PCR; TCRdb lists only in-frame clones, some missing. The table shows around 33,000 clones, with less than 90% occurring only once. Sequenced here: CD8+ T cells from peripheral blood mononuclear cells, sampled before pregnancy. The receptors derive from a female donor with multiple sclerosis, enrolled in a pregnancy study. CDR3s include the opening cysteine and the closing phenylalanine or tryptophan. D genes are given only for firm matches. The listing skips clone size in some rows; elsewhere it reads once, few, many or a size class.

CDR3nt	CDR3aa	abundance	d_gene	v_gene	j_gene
TGCGCCAGCAGCCCATCGGCCCCAGGGTCATGGAGATATGGCTACACCTTC	CASSPSAPGSWRYGYTF	NA	NA	TRBV4-3	TRBJ1-2
TGTGCCAGCAGCAGAATAGCGGGGGGGCCGACCGGGGAGCTGTTTTTT	CASSRIAGGPTGELFF	NA	TRBD2	TRBV5-6	TRBJ2-2
TGTGCCAGCATCACGGGGCAGGGGGCCTACAATGAGCAGTTCTTC	CASITGQGAYNEQFF	NA	TRBD1	TRBV16	TRBJ2-1
TGCGCCAGCAGCCCAACGTGGACTAGCGGTTACCACACCTACGAGCAGTACTTC	CASSPTWTSGYHTYEQYF	once	TRBD2	TRBV5-1	TRBJ2-7
TGTGCCAGCAGTTCCTCCGGGACAGTCTACGAGCAGTACTTC	CASSSSGTVYEQYF	few	TRBD1	TRBV7-9	TRBJ2-7
TGTGCCTGGAGTTTAGGAGAGATAGGCTACACCTTC	CAWSLGEIGYTF	NA	NA	TRBV30	TRBJ1-2
TGTGCCAGCAGCCCCCGCGACAGGTACACAGATACGCAGTATTTT	CASSPRDRYTDTQYF	NA	NA	TRBV5-6	TRBJ2-3
TGCGCCAGCAGCTTGGACCCTTCCGGGCAGTTCTTC	CASSLDPSGQFF	NA	NA	TRBV5-1	TRBJ2-1
TGCGCCAGCAGCCAAGTGGTCGGGGGCGAGCAGTACTTC	CASSQVVGGEQYF	NA	NA	TRBV4-1	TRBJ2-7
TGTGCCACCAGGGGGACAGGGAGAGGAAATACGCAGTATTTT	CATRGTGRGNTQYF	NA	TRBD1	TRBV15	TRBJ2-3
TGTGCCAGCAGTCAGGGACTAGCGGGGACCTACGAGCAGTACTTC	CASSQGLAGTYEQYF	NA	TRBD2	TRBV6-5	TRBJ2-7
TGTGCCAGCAGCGGTCCCTTGATAGGGGGCAATCAGCCCCAGCATTTT	CASSGPLIGGNQPQHF	NA	NA	TRBV7-8	TRBJ1-5
TGTGCCAGCAGTTCCATCGGGGGGGAGGGCGAGCAGTACTTC	CASSSIGGEGEQYF	once	TRBD2	TRBV6-5	TRBJ2-7
TGTGCCAGCAGTTTATCGGCCAGGGGCTTAGATGGCTACACCTTC	CASSLSARGLDGYTF	NA	NA	TRBV27	TRBJ1-2
TGCGCCAGCAGCGGGCTGGGGACAGTTGTTAACACTGAAGCTTTCTTT	CASSGLGTVVNTEAFF	NA	TRBD1	TRBV5-1	TRBJ1-1
TGTGCCAGCAGTGATCCGCGGGGAGGGAACAATGAGCAGTTCTTC	CASSDPRGGNNEQFF	NA	TRBD2	TRBV2	TRBJ2-1
TGTGCCAGCAGCCCCGGTAGGACTCAAGGGTCCGGGGAGCTGTTTTTT	CASSPGRTQGSGELFF	NA	NA	TRBV9	TRBJ2-2
TGTGCCAGTAGTATAGATTGGGCAGGGCTGAACACTGAAGCTTTCTTT	CASSIDWAGLNTEAFF	NA	NA	TRBV19	TRBJ1-1